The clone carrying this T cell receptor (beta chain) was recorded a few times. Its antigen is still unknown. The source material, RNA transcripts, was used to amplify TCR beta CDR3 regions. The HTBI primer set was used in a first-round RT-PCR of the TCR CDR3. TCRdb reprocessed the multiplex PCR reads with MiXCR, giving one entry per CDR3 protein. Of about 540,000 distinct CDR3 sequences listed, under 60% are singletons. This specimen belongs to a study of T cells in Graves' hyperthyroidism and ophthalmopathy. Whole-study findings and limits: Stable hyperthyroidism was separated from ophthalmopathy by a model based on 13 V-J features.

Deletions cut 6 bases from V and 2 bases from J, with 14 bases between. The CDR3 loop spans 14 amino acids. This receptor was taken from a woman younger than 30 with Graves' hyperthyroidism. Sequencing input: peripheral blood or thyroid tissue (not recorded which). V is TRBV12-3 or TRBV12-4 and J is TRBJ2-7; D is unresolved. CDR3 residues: CASSHPSKTYEQYF. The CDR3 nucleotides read TGTGCCAGCAGCCACCCCTCTAAAACCTACGAGCAGTACTTC.